Listed below are T cell receptor beta chains from one sample, sequenced in a study of T cells in Graves' hyperthyroidism and ophthalmopathy. TCRdb recomputed calls from the multiplex PCR reads with MiXCR, one row per CDR3 protein. The repertoire holds around 200,000 distinct CDR3 sequences, with around 18% as singletons. Sequenced sample: blood. The receptor set was obtained from a man aged 35-49 years with Graves' hyperthyroidism. Both conserved end residues are part of each CDR3. The listing skips clone size in some rows; elsewhere it reads once, few, many or a size class.

clone_size j_call v_call cdr3_aa
many TRBJ2-3 TRBV20-1 CSARDPLDGADTQYF
NA TRBJ2-3 TRBV20-1 CSARGRPTSGRDYWGTDTQYF
NA TRBJ2-7 TRBV19 CASTSSGYGHEQYF
few TRBJ2-1 TRBV20-1 CSARHPAGGGSYNEQFF
NA TRBJ2-1 TRBV4-3 CASSQDRQAHNEQFF
many TRBJ2-5 TRBV3-1 CASSPVGRETQYF
NA TRBJ1-2 TRBV5-4 CASSLRQGMGYTF
few TRBJ1-6 TRBV10-3 CAISEGEGNSPLHF
NA TRBJ2-2 TRBV7-9 CATLAGGNTGELFF
many TRBJ1-1 TRBV5-5 CASSLAFNTEAFF
few TRBJ2-1 TRBV7-7 CASSPLDSPPYNEQFF
many TRBJ2-7 TRBV20-1 CSARSDLGEQYF
many TRBJ2-7 TRBV30 CAWSVLGWYEQYF
once TRBJ1-6 TRBV20-1 CSASRDRGYSPLHF
many TRBJ1-2 TRBV12-5 CASGATGGDGYTF
many TRBJ1-5 TRBV20-1 CSARTGVNQPQHF
many TRBJ1-1 TRBV11-3 CASSRDDTEAFF
few TRBJ2-3 TRBV19 CASSIRDLGTDTQYF
many TRBJ2-3 TRBV6-1 CASGRDFGPDTQYF
many TRBJ2-7 TRBV5-1 CASSESSYEQYF
few TRBJ1-2 TRBV7-8 CASRPRGPLAGYTF
many TRBJ2-2 TRBV7-9 CASRITGELFF
NA TRBJ1-3 TRBV5-1 CASSLETGQSGNTIYF
many TRBJ2-1 TRBV10-3 CAISDRDRVNNEQFF
NA TRBJ2-7 TRBV7-2 CASSRTGAGPYEQYF
many TRBJ2-3 TRBV6-6 CASSYPGISGSTQYF
many TRBJ2-3 TRBV11-2 CASSYTQGATDTQYF
NA TRBJ2-1 TRBV19 CASSIWGEQFF
many TRBJ2-7 TRBV7-9 CASSRAGQGVYEQYF
NA TRBJ2-5 TRBV20-1 CSASLETQYF
NA TRBJ2-2 TRBV5-8 CASSQGTGGTGELFF
many TRBJ1-5 TRBV18 CASSRDAGSNQPQHF
many TRBJ2-2 TRBV6-1 CASRPSGAAGELFF
many TRBJ2-5 TRBV6-1 CATGRIQETQYF
NA TRBJ2-7 TRBV19 CASSTTGTGSYEQYF
many TRBJ2-4 TRBV28 CASSLHDRTLAKNIQYF
many TRBJ2-7 TRBV18 CASSPGAHEQYF
many TRBJ1-1 TRBV10-2 CASSRGLGNTEAFF
many TRBJ2-7 TRBV7-2 CASSLSGGGVPYEQYF
NA TRBJ1-4 TRBV7-3 CASSQQGRTNEKLFF
many TRBJ1-2 TRBV20-1 CSASPIGRDHTGYTF
many TRBJ1-5 TRBV6-1 CASSSSKKTGGNQPQHF
NA TRBJ2-3 TRBV7-2 CATPGGPSTDTQYF
NA TRBJ2-1 TRBV5-8 CASSLGTSGAHYNEQFF
NA TRBJ2-2 TRBV3-1 CASSRFDRGAGELFF
many TRBJ1-2 TRBV11-2 CASSVTWTGGTRGYTF
many TRBJ2-5 TRBV2 CASKREVQGEETQYF
many TRBJ2-5 TRBV15 CATSTDRGEAETQYF
many TRBJ2-5 TRBV7-2 CASSYAIGVQETQYF
many TRBJ1-5 TRBV6-1 CASSLGDRDQPQHF
many TRBJ2-7 TRBV7-3 CASSLWQGYEQYF
many TRBJ1-1 TRBV4-1 CASSQESDGTEAFF
NA TRBJ2-1 TRBV9 CASSESWLDNEQFF